These 10 T cell receptor beta chains came from one sample sequenced in a study of CD8+CD57+ T cells in acquired aplastic anemia. TCR beta VDJ combinations and CDR3 sequences were profiled from genomic DNA. TCRdb re-derived calls from the reads in MiXCR, one entry per CDR3 protein. The sample holds about 180,000 distinct CDR3 sequences, 47% seen once. All patients picked for sequencing had shown, by flow cytometry, an expansion of CD8+CD57+ cells. Sequencing used sorted CD4+, CD8+, or CD8+CD57+ T cells (not recorded which) from PBMCs. The source is a human donor with aplastic anemia.

The gene calls are TRBV25-1 and TRBJ1-2; TRBD1 matches at 7 bases. After removal of 4 bases from V and 2 bases from J, the junction contained 10 bases not matched to a gene. The CDR3 has 16 amino acids. Germline-derived CDR1 and CDR2 are MGHDK and SYGVNS. Here the CDR3 DNA reads TGTGCCAGCAGTGTGGGGTATTTGGGACAGAACTATGGCTACACCTTC. Amino acid sequence: CASSVGYLGQNYGYTF.

This clonotype was recorded many times. The rearrangement links TRBV29-1 to TRBJ2-2; weak D call: TRBD2 (7 bases). In germline, CDR1 is SQVTM, CDR2 ANQGSEA. The CDR3 has 13 residues. Trimming removed 7 bases from V and 3 bases from J, with 12 bases in between. CDR3 amino acids: CSGGGLYTGELFF. The CDR3 nucleotides are TGCAGCGGGGGGGGGCTGTACACCGGGGAGCTGTTTTTT.

J is TRBJ2-7 and V is TRBV20-1; 13 nucleotides match TRBD2. The CDR3 sequence is 14 residues long. CDR1 and CDR2 (germline): DFQATT, SNEGSKA (reference sequence). The junction had 5 bases not matched to a gene; V was cut back by 4 bases and J by 5 bases. The CDR3 sequence is CSATPLAGGHEQYF. CDR3 in DNA: TGCAGTGCTACTCCACTAGCGGGGGGGCACGAGCAGTACTTC.

The J gene is TRBJ1-2, the V gene TRBV20-1; 8 positions agree with TRBD1. CDR3 size: 12 residues. Germline assignment: CDR1 DFQATT and CDR2 SNEGSKA (reference sequence). Trimming removed 4 bases from V and 9 bases from J; junction bases left unmatched: 7. CDR3 amino acids: CSAIPGQGSYTF. For the CDR3, the DNA is TGCAGTGCTATACCCGGACAGGGAAGCTACACCTTC.

With regard to this clonotype: The germline gene is not matched at one end of the junction; a read error may be the cause. This chain joins TRBV12-3 or TRBV12-4 and TRBJ1-5; D unresolved. The CDR3 sequence is 18 residues long. The DNA of the CDR3 is TGTGCCAGCAGTTCTACAGCGGACCTCATCTATAGCAATCAGCCCCAGCGTTTT. Amino acids: CASSSTADLIYSNQPQRF.

This clonotype was counted at least ten times. The CDR3 loop is CASDAGLAGGTGELFF. For the CDR3, the DNA is TGTGCCAGCGACGCCGGACTAGCGGGGGGCACCGGGGAGCTGTTTTTT. This chain links TRBV2 with TRBJ2-2, with 14 bases that match TRBD2. V dropped 8 bases and J dropped 4; count of bases not matched to a gene: 6. The CDR3 sequence is 16 residues long. Germline assignment: CDR1 SNHLY and CDR2 FYNNEI.

This clonotype was counted at least ten times. The CDR3 nucleotides are TGTGCCAGCAGCTTACTCGGGGGGAACACTGAAGCTTTCTTT. It specifies CASSLLGGNTEAFF. The chain is built from TRBV7-9 and TRBJ1-1, with a tentative D call TRBD1 (5 bases). The CDR3 runs to 14 residues. The V end was cut by 2 bases, the J end by 1 base, with 8 bases between. Germline lookup yields CDR1 SEHNR and CDR2 FQNEAQ (reference sequence).

This chain joins TRBV24-1 and TRBJ2-7; a possible D gene is TRBD2 (5 bases). Trimming took off 5 bases at V and 6 bases at J, with 13 bases between the two ends. There are 13 residues in the CDR3. Germline CDR1 KGHDR, CDR2 SFDVKD. CDR3 coding DNA: TGTGCCACCAGTGGCCGGGAAAACGCCGAGCAGTACTTC. Its translation is CATSGRENAEQYF.

J is TRBJ2-1 and V is TRBV24-1; D perhaps matches TRBD2 (5 bases). V was clipped by 6 bases and J by 6 bases, with 14 bases between them. Germline assignment: CDR1 KGHDR and CDR2 SFDVKD. The CDR3 covers 14 residues. As DNA, the CDR3 is TGTGCCACCAGTCCCGGTCCGGAGGCCAATGAGCAGTTCTTC. This encodes CATSPGPEANEQFF.

The genes are TRBV20-1 and TRBJ2-3; the D gene is possibly TRBD2 (6 bases). V lost 6 bases, J lost 4 bases, and 20 bases lay in between. The CDR3 is 15 residues long. Germline-derived CDR1 and CDR2 are DFQATT and SNEGSKA (reference sequence). DNA for the CDR3: TGCAGTGCCTCTCCGGGAGTCTCGTCCGCAGATACGCAGTATTTT. This gives the protein CSASPGVSSADTQYF.